A selection of T cell receptor beta chains follows, all from one sample in a study of T cells in severe cutaneous drug reactions. For each CDR3 protein, TCRdb gives one entry from its re-call of the multiplex PCR reads, without DNA. This repertoire includes just over 20,000 distinct CDR3 sequences. Specimen: PBMCs. The receptors here all came from a human donor with toxic epidermal necrolysis, a severe cutaneous drug reaction. CDR3s include the opening cysteine and the closing phenylalanine or tryptophan. Size is stated for part of the rows, as once, few or many counts, or as a class when the clone is expanded.

J,V,size,CDR3
TRBJ1-3,TRBV18,-,CASSPGSSGNTIYF
TRBJ2-7,TRBV30,medium-sized,CAWAGDPNQQYF
TRBJ2-1,TRBV29-1,medium-sized,CSEIAGGGYNEQFF
TRBJ2-3,TRBV5-6,-,CASSIGRGADTQYF
TRBJ1-2,TRBV5-1,-,CASSLYRDNYGYTF
TRBJ2-1,TRBV5-4,-,CASSFDRTARDEQFF
TRBJ2-1,TRBV28,-,CASSLFEADEQFF
TRBJ1-1,TRBV28,-,CASSSQGYHTEAFF
TRBJ2-5,TRBV5-1,-,CASSRDGFGTQYF
TRBJ1-1,TRBV30,large,CAWDRSNTEAFF
TRBJ2-2,TRBV12-5,-,CASGLLEVGELFF
TRBJ2-7,TRBV7-6,-,CASSLMGQGPHEQYF
TRBJ2-3,TRBV2,medium-sized,CASGRLAGDNTQYF
TRBJ2-7,TRBV5-6,-,CASSDPGEQYF
TRBJ1-1,TRBV20-1,-,CSASGNTEAFF
TRBJ2-7,TRBV9,-,CASSVAGGWEQYF
TRBJ2-3,TRBV4-3,-,CASSQEGGGVSTDTQYF
TRBJ2-3,TRBV9,medium-sized,CASSVGVTDTQYF
TRBJ2-1,TRBV20-1,-,CSASVHTSYNEQFF
TRBJ2-1,TRBV3-1,-,CASSQERAGGYNEQFF
TRBJ2-1,TRBV7-8,medium-sized,CASHLRAGAYNEQFF
TRBJ1-3,TRBV20-1,-,CSARGGGISGNTIYF
TRBJ1-5,TRBV2,-,CASTGGRGQPQHF
TRBJ1-2,TRBV29-1,-,CSAAGGGSFGYTF
TRBJ2-7,TRBV29-1,-,CSAGRDSYEQYF
TRBJ2-1,TRBV7-9,-,CASSTLLAVHYNEQFF
TRBJ1-6,TRBV4-2,-,CASSLGQSNSPLHF
TRBJ2-1,TRBV12-3/TRBV12-4,-,CASSRGQGYNEQFF
TRBJ2-1,TRBV5-1,-,CASSLFPDNEQFF
TRBJ1-5,TRBV4-1,-,CASSQEGGTGRQPQHF